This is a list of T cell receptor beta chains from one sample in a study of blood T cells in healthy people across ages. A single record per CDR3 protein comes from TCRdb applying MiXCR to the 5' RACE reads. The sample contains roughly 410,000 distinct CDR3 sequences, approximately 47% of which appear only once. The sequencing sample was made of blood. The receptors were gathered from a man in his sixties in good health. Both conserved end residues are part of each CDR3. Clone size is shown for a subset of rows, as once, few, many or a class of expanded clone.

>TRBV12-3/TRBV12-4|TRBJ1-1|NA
CASSLFRGNTEAFF
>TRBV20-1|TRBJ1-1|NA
CSARAGAVREAFF
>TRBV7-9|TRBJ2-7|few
CASQLAGVGYEQYF
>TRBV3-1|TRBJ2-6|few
CASSFPGISGANVLTF
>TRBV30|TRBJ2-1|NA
CAWSVPGDEQFF
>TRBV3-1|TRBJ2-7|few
CASARGTGGYEQYF
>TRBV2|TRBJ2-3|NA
CASSGQGLAGVITDAQYF
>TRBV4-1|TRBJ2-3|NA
CASSSPSGGRTDTQYF
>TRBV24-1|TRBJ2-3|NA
CATSDPGRGTDTQYF
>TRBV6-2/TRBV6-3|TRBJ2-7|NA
CASLRDFAYEQYF
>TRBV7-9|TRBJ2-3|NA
CASSRTSRQGTSTDTQYF
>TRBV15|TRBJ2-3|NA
CATSITSGRGFTDTQYF
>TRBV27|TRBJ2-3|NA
CASSFQSFSSTDTQYF
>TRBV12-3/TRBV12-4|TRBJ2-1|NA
CASRGPYNEQFF
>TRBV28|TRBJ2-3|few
CASSPPREINTQYF
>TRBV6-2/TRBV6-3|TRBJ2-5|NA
CASSPGWAQYF
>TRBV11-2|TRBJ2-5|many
CASSLSSGGLGETQYF
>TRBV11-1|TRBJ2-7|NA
CASSLEAGLRNEQYF
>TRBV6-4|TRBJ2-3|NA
CASSEGGSGTDTQYF
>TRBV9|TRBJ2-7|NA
CASTPVGGSYEQYF
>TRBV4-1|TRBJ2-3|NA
CASSPGQGVADTQYF
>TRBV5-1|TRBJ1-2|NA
CASSLDWAGYTF
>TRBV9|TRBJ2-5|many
CASSARGSGPQETQYF
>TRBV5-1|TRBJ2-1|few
CASSLLTSGSHNEQFF
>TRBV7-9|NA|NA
CASCLGGVAGETQYF
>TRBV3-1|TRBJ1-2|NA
CASRAGGGDYGYTF
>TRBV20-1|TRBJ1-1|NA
CSAPAGWVNTEAFF
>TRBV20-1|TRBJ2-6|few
CSAPGQGTVGANVLTF
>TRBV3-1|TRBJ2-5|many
CASSPTLGALKETQYF
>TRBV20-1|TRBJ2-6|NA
CSARDMAMVGSPLHFGNGTNVLTF
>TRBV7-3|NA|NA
CASSRDGARQETQYF
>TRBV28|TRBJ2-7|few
CASSPYDSYEQYF
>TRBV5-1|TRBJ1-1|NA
CASSLAQKNTEAFF
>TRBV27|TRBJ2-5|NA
CASSPLAGLQETQYF
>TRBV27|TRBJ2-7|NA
CASSERQHPYEQYF
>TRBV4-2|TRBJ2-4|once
CASSQSGGAKNIQYF
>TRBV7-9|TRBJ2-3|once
CASSFTPGLAGISTDTQYF
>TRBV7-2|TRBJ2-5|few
CASSLGGLAQQETQYF
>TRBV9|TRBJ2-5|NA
CASSVNSGSGETQYF
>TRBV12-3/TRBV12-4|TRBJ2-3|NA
CASSPRVGESTDTQYF
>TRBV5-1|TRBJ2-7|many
CASSADGLSYEQYF
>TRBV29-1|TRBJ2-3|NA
CSVQLASGRNSSTDTQYF
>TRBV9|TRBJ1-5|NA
CASSVGTDNQPQHF
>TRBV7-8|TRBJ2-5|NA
CASSLGAGGYQETQYF
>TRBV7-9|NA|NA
CASSSRTSGYEQYF
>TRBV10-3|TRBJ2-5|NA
CAISPKGETQYF
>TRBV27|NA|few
CASSLSRGRTEQYF
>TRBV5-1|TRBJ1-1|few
CASSEGQPLNTEAFF
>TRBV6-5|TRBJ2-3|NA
CASRQGARDTQYF
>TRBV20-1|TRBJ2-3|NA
CSARGMRQGGNLSTDTQYF
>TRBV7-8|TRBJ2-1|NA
CASSRVIGGEQFF
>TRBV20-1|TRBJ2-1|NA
CSAREPGRLAGSYNEQFF